The clone carrying this T cell receptor beta chain came up many times. Antigen specificity is unknown. Time point meaning: newly diagnosed GD, antithyroid drugs for less than 3 months. PBMC-extracted RNA yielded the TCR library. This sample was taken from a study of regulatory T cells in long-lasting Graves disease. Study details: Graves' patients who were just diagnosed had used antithyroid drugs for under 3 months. Study-wide findings and caveats: It is possible that accuracy was reduced by the small size of the sample.

Relying on iRepertoire HTBI primers and Arm-PCR of CDR3 regions, the team built TCR beta libraries. Using its own MiXCR run on the multiplex PCR reads, TCRdb lists one record per CDR3 protein. The top ten hold under 10% of the sample, which has hundreds of thousands of distinct CDR3 sequences, roughly 12% seen once. These sequences were also reported in another study, on T cells in Graves' hyperthyroidism and ophthalmopathy.

This receptor was taken from a man aged 30 to 45 with Graves disease. The material was peripheral blood mononuclear cells (PBMCs), obtained at new diagnosis, from a patient treated with antithyroid drugs.

In nucleotides, the CDR3 is TGTGCCAGCAGTTCCCAGTGGAATGAGCAGTTCTTC. This sequence encodes CASSSQWNEQFF. The chain is built from TRBV6-9 and TRBJ2-1; D not resolved. CDR1 MNHGY and CDR2 SVAAGI come from the germline V gene. Trimming shortened V by 4 bases and J by 7 bases, and 8 bases separated the two germline ends. The CDR3 spans 12 residues.